Presented here are 30 T cell receptor beta chains from one specimen sequenced in a study of technical replicates of blood from a handful of donors. The data were produced by immunoSEQ multiplex PCR, yet TCRdb's version contains in-frame clones alone and is incomplete. The sample has 75,000 to 100,000 clones; approximately 96% are singletons. Input material: T cells isolated from PBMCs. These receptors originate from a human donor in good health.

The gene calls are TRBV5-1 and TRBJ2-1; a weak D match, TRBD2 (6 bases). V lost 5 bases to trimming and J lost 4 bases, with 13 bases between them. The germline CDR1 and CDR2 sequences are SGHRS and YFSETQ. This CDR3 is 14 amino acids long. The CDR3 nucleotides are TGCGCCAGCAGATGGCGGGATGATTACAATGAGCAGTTCTTC. Encoded protein: CASRWRDDYNEQFF.

The J gene is TRBJ2-1, the V gene TRBV19, with TRBD2 matching over 10 bases. This CDR3 is 17 amino acids long. The V segment lost 0 bases and the J segment 8 bases; nucleotides outside the gene matches: 10. Germline V lookup: CDR1 LNHDA, CDR2 SQIVND (reference sequence). The CDR3 is CASSIEASGRTGDEQFF. CDR3 coding DNA: TGTGCCAGTAGTATAGAGGCTAGCGGGAGAACTGGCGATGAGCAGTTCTTC.

This clone has just one count. The chain has TRBV9 and TRBJ1-5; 8 bases agree with TRBD1. The CDR3 covers 14 residues. V shed 6 bases and J 6 bases; nucleotides not matched to a gene: 8. CDR1 is SGDLS and CDR2 is YYNGEE in the germline V gene. In DNA form, the CDR3 reads TGTGCCAGCACCCAAAGGGACAGGTCTCAGCCCCAGCATTTT. It is translated as CASTQRDRSQPQHF.

This rearrangement joins TRBV7-3 to TRBJ1-1, with D possibly being TRBD1 (5 bases). Trimming pared 5 bases from V and 1 base from J, leaving 8 bases between. CDR3 size: 13 residues. In germline, CDR1 is SGHTA, CDR2 FQGTGA. This CDR3 is CASSATGNTEAFF. In nucleotides, the CDR3 is TGTGCCAGCAGCGCTACAGGGAACACTGAAGCTTTCTTT.

The rearrangement uses TRBV27 and TRBJ1-2, with TRBD1 matching 7 bases. Germline V gives CDR1 MNHEY, CDR2 SMNVEV (reference sequence). The CDR3 has 13 amino acids. V gave up 4 bases and J gave up 5 bases; unmatched junction bases: 4. The DNA for the CDR3 is TGTGCCAGCAGTTGGACAGGTAGATATGGCTACACCTTC. This codes for CASSWTGRYGYTF.

The rearrangement links TRBV5-4 to TRBJ1-2; 8 bases match TRBD1. In germline, CDR1 is SGHNT, CDR2 YYREEE (reference sequence). With V trimmed by 1 base and J by 8 bases, 10 bases remained unmatched. CDR3 size: 15 residues. For the CDR3, the DNA is TGTGCCAGCAGCTTGTCGACAGGGGTAACGACGGGCTACACCTTC. This encodes CASSLSTGVTTGYTF.

J is TRBJ1-1 and V is TRBV27; D gene unclear. Germline CDR1 reads MNHEY; CDR2 reads SMNVEV (reference sequence). The CDR3 spans 13 residues. Between the trimmed V and J ends, which lost 2 bases and 5 bases, there was a span of 9 bases. In DNA form, the CDR3 reads TGTGCCAGCAGTTTAGGCAGATCAACTGAAGCTTTCTTT. Translation gives CASSLGRSTEAFF.

The chain links TRBV4-1 to TRBJ1-2; D is ambiguous. The CDR3 totals 14 residues. Trimming took off 1 base at V and 1 base at J, with 7 bases between the two ends. The germline V gene has CDR1 MGHRA and CDR2 YSYEKL. The CDR3 DNA follows: TGCGCCAGCAGCCAAGTTTTATATAACTATGGCTACACCTTC. This encodes CASSQVLYNYGYTF.

V gene TRBV19 combines with J gene TRBJ2-1, with D possibly being TRBD2 (5 bases). Trimming took off 1 base at V and 5 bases at J, with 9 bases between the two ends. The CDR3 totals 14 residues. Germline V lookup: CDR1 LNHDA, CDR2 SQIVND (reference sequence). Here the CDR3 DNA reads TGTGCCAGTAGTATAGCGGGGTTTCACAATGAGCAGTTCTTC. Protein sequence: CASSIAGFHNEQFF.

The chain combines TRBV7-9 with TRBJ1-2; a possible D gene is TRBD1 (6 bases). Germline-derived CDR1 and CDR2 are SEHNR and FQNEAQ (reference sequence). The CDR3 consists of 14 residues. The V end was cut by 1 base, the J end by 3 bases, with 9 bases between. CDR3 nucleotides: TGTGCCAGCAGCTTAGTGGGGGCTTACTATGGCTACACCTTC. It encodes CASSLVGAYYGYTF.

The chain is built from TRBV19 and TRBJ1-5; TRBD1 might be the D (6 bases). This CDR3 has 14 residues. V dropped 1 base and J dropped 9 bases, with 13 bases sitting between them. CDR1 is LNHDA, CDR2 SQIVND, per germline (reference sequence). CDR3 loop: CASSIAQGSWPQHF. CDR3 in DNA: TGTGCCAGTAGTATAGCTCAGGGGTCCTGGCCCCAGCATTTT.

The V gene is TRBV7-3, the J gene TRBJ2-7, with 8 bases that match TRBD1. Germline assignment: CDR1 SGHTA and CDR2 FQGTGA. The CDR3 runs 14 residues. The trim removed 2 bases at V and 1 base at J, leaving 1 base unmatched. In nucleotides, the CDR3 is TGTGCCAGCAGCTTAGGGACAGGTTCCTACGAGCAGTACTTC. It specifies CASSLGTGSYEQYF.

This clone showed up just once. This chain uses TRBV19 with TRBJ1-5, with 9 bases fitting TRBD1. The CDR3 runs to 17 residues. Germline assignment: CDR1 LNHDA and CDR2 SQIVND (reference sequence). V was clipped by 2 bases and J by 6 bases; unmatched bases: 11. The CDR3 DNA is TGTGCCAGTAGTATATTGGGTTTCGGGACAGGGACTCAGCCCCAGCATTTT. It specifies CASSILGFGTGTQPQHF.

The chain has TRBV19 and TRBJ1-5, with unresolved D. The germline gives CDR1 LNHDA, CDR2 SQIVND (reference sequence). The CDR3 contains 14 residues. Trimming took off 2 bases at V and 7 bases at J, with 12 bases between the two ends. The CDR3: CASSISTDIQPQHF. In DNA, the CDR3 is TGTGCCAGTAGTATATCTACAGATATCCAGCCCCAGCATTTT.

This clone showed up just a few times. CDR3 sequence: CASSPRPGIYGYTF. The CDR3 bases are TGTGCCAGTAGTCCTCGACCGGGGATCTATGGCTACACCTTC. The V gene is TRBV19, the J gene TRBJ1-2; D unresolved. The length of the CDR3 is 14 residues. Germline-derived CDR1 and CDR2 are LNHDA and SQIVND (reference sequence). With 5 bases removed from V and 4 bases from J, the gap between germline ends came to 14 bases. The variable domain in full, with the rest retrieved from reference TRBV19 and TRBJ1-2, is DGGITQSPKYLFRKEGQNVTLSCEQNLNHDAMYWYRQDPGQGLRLIYYSQIVNDFQKGDIAEGYSVSREKKESFPLTVTSAQKNPTAFYLCASSPRPGIYGYTFGSGTRLTVV.

This clone was recorded only once. This rearrangement joins TRBV5-4 to TRBJ1-1; weak D call: TRBD1 (6 bases). V dropped 4 bases and J dropped 6 bases, with 19 bases sitting between them. This CDR3 is 15 amino acids long. The V gene's germline CDR1 is SGHNT and CDR2 YYREEE (reference sequence). The CDR3 spells CASSSQIGTNSEAFF. The CDR3 DNA reads TGTGCCAGCAGCAGCCAAATCGGGACAAACTCTGAAGCTTTCTTT.

The genes are TRBV4-1 and TRBJ2-3; 7 bases are a match to TRBD2. V dropped 0 bases and J dropped 4; count of bases not matched to a gene: 7. The CDR3 spans 16 residues. CDR1 is MGHRA and CDR2 is YSYEKL in the germline V gene. The CDR3 loop is CASSQDLSGASDTQYF. CDR3 sequence (DNA): TGCGCCAGCAGCCAAGACTTAAGCGGGGCGTCAGATACGCAGTATTTT.

The V call is TRBV10-2, the J call TRBJ2-1; 7 bases line up with TRBD2. J was trimmed by 2 bases and V by 0 bases; bases with no gene match: 7. CDR1 is WSHSY, CDR2 SAAADI, per germline. The CDR3 consists of 17 residues. Here the CDR3 DNA reads TGCGCCAGCAGTGAGTCGATAGGTAGCGGGCCCTACAATGAGCAGTTCTTC. Its protein product is CASSESIGSGPYNEQFF.

The chain recombines TRBV7-2 with TRBJ2-5; 8 bases agree with TRBD2. V lost 5 bases and J lost 5; bases outside the gene matches: 10. The CDR3 contains 15 residues. Per germline, CDR1 SGHTA and CDR2 FQGNSA. The CDR3 DNA is TGTGCCAGCAGCCCCCAGCGGGAGTCGTTGGAGACCCAGTACTTC. As protein: CASSPQRESLETQYF.

This clone is a singleton in its sample. V gene TRBV28 combines with J gene TRBJ1-1; 11 bases are a match to TRBD1. Germline loops: CDR1 MDHEN, CDR2 SYDVKM. J gave up 10 bases and V 4 bases, and 2 bases lay outside the gene matches. The length of the CDR3 is 12 residues. The CDR3 DNA follows: TGTGCCAGCAGTTCGGGACAGGGGGGAGCTTTCTTT. Amino acid sequence: CASSSGQGGAFF.

The CDR3 region has the DNA TGCGCCAGCAGCCAACTAGCGGGAGGGCCTTACGAGCAGTACTTC. This gives the protein CASSQLAGGPYEQYF. The chain combines TRBV4-1 with TRBJ2-7; 12 bases fit TRBD2. The CDR3 has 15 amino acids. CDR1 is MGHRA, CDR2 YSYEKL, per germline. V shed 2 bases, J shed 4 bases, and the junction held 3 bases outside the gene matches.

With regard to this clone: A junction end diverges from the germline sequence, so it may reflect a read error. V and J are TRBV29-1 and TRBJ1-1, with unresolved D. CDR3 size: 13 residues. Germline values: CDR1 SQVTM, CDR2 ANQGSEA. DNA for the CDR3: TGTGCCGCGTCTCGATCCATGAACACTGAAGCTTTCTTT. This codes for CAASRSMNTEAFF.

The V gene is TRBV15, the J gene TRBJ2-7, with D possibly matching TRBD2 (6 bases). Germline CDR1 and CDR2: LNHNV and YYDKDF (reference sequence). The CDR3 totals 14 residues. The ends were cut back, 2 bases at V and 7 bases at J, with 15 bases in the middle. CDR3 bases: TGTGCCACCAGCAGAAGACTAGAAGTGCGAGAGCAGTACTTC. Its translation is CATSRRLEVREQYF.

This chain uses TRBV28 with TRBJ1-5; 9 positions agree with TRBD1. The CDR3 is made up of 14 amino acids. Losses at the gene ends were 5 bases for V and 5 bases for J; bases not matched to a gene: 4. In germline, CDR1 is MDHEN, CDR2 SYDVKM. The CDR3 coding sequence is TGTGCCAGCAGTGGTGGGACAGGGCATCAGCCCCAGCATTTT. Its translation: CASSGGTGHQPQHF.

The chain carries TRBV5-4 and TRBJ2-7, with D unclear. Germline V gene lookup returns CDR1 SGHNT and CDR2 YYREEE (reference sequence). This CDR3 contains 10 residues. V lost 8 bases, J lost 1 base, and 4 bases lay in between. CDR3 region: CARASYEQYF. CDR3 DNA sequence: TGTGCCAGGGCTTCCTACGAGCAGTACTTC.

The chain carries TRBV5-6 and TRBJ2-7; 7 positions agree with TRBD1. V was pared by 5 bases and J by 2 bases, with 10 bases of the junction left unmatched. CDR3 size: 15 residues. Per the germline V gene, CDR1 is SGHDT and CDR2 is YYEEEE. The chain's CDR3 is CASSTLPGTAYEQYF. The DNA of the CDR3 is TGTGCCAGCAGTACCTTACCAGGGACAGCCTACGAGCAGTACTTC.

The rearrangement joins TRBV2 to TRBJ1-2, with 8 bases lining up with TRBD1. The V and J ends lost 6 bases and 7 bases, in that order; junction bases with no gene match: 4. In germline, CDR1 is SNHLY, CDR2 FYNNEI. This CDR3 spans 12 amino acids. In DNA form, the CDR3 reads TGTGCCAGCAGGACAGGGGAACGTGGCTACACCTTC. Its protein is CASRTGERGYTF.

V usage is TRBV6-5 and J usage is TRBJ1-4, with 9 nucleotides matching TRBD1. Germline V gene sequence: CDR1 MNHEY, CDR2 SVGAGI. The CDR3 consists of 15 residues. V dropped 5 bases and J dropped 8; count of bases not matched to a gene: 9. The CDR3, as DNA: TGTGCCAGCAGTAGCTCCGGGACAGGGCAGGAAAAACTGTTTTTT. Protein sequence: CASSSSGTGQEKLFF.

This chain uses TRBV27 with TRBJ2-6; no clear D gene. This CDR3 is built from 14 residues. The V end lost 6 bases, the J end lost 0 bases, and 6 bases lay between the germline ends. CDR1 is MNHEY, CDR2 SMNVEV, per germline (reference sequence). The CDR3 DNA reads as TGTGCCAGCAGCCTGGCCTCTGGGGCCAACGTCCTGACTTTC. Its translation is CASSLASGANVLTF.

The chain employs TRBV10-3 and TRBJ2-1, with D uncertain. V gave up 0 bases and J gave up 6 bases, with 9 bases separating them. CDR1 and CDR2 (germline): ENHRY, SYGVKD. The CDR3 has 14 residues. The CDR3 DNA is TGTGCCATCAGTGAGTCACGAGAGGTCAATGAGCAGTTCTTC. As protein: CAISESREVNEQFF.